This T cell receptor (beta chain) was recorded in a study of blood T cell repertoires in COVID-19. Background on the study: PBMCs, B-cell-depleted T cells, or T cells provided the cDNA or gDNA that made up the material.

CDR1 is SGHTA, CDR2 FQGNSA, per germline. Trimming removed 3 bases from V and 9 bases from J; junction bases left unmatched: 4. This CDR3 spans 15 amino acids. The table came from immunoSEQ multiplex PCR; TCRdb's copy has only in-frame clones and leaves some out. The sample holds more than 150,000 clones; approximately 91% are singletons and the top ten take nearly 0.55%. This receptor was obtained from a man aged 45 to 65 with acute or convalescent COVID-19. Sample: peripheral blood. V and J are TRBV7-2 and TRBJ2-1; 14 bases fit TRBD2. The CDR3 sequence is CASSFGLAGGGEQFF. In nucleotides, the CDR3 is TGTGCCAGCAGCTTTGGACTAGCGGGGGGCGGTGAGCAGTTCTTC.